The clone carrying this TCR beta chain was recorded only once. Its antigen is currently unknown. A much larger clone sits a single nucleotide away, making a read error possible. V dropped 1 base and J dropped 7 bases, with 17 bases sitting between them. There are 15 residues in the CDR3. In germline, CDR1 is DFQATT, CDR2 SNEGSKA (reference sequence). This sample is drawn from a study of blood T cells in healthy people across ages. Combining a sample-barcoded 5' primer with a J-beta primer mix, a second PCR ran for about 6 to 12 cycles. TCRdb re-derived calls from the 5' RACE reads in MiXCR, one entry per CDR3 protein. The sample consists of about 930,000 distinct CDR3 sequences, almost 30% of them appearing once. Study-wide results and caveats: Diversity of TCR beta per million T cells declined in a roughly linear way with age.

The same sample was also studied in work on T cells of mothers and their children. That source reports: Inherited differences only slightly affect thymic shaping of TCR recombination output.

Sequences were obtained from blood. This TCR came from a woman aged 35 to 49 in good health. The chain uses TRBV20-1 and TRBJ2-1; D is undetermined. Here the CDR3 reads CSARGKGKVRNEQFF. The CDR3 DNA is TGCAGTGCTAGAGGTAAAGGGAAGGTGAGGAATGAGCAGTTCTTC.